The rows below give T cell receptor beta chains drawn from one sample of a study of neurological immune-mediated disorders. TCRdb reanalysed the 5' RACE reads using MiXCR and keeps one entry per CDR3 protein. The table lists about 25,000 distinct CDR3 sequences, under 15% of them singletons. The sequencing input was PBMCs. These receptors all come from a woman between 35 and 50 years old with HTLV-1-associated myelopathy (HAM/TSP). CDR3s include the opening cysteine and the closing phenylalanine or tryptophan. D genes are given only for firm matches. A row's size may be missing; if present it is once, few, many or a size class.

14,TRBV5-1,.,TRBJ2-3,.,TGCGCCAGCCGGTTGGAGGACCACACAGATACGCAGTATTTT,CASRLEDHTDTQYF
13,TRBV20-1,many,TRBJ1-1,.,TGCAGTGCTAGAGGGGACACAAACACTGAAGCTTTCTTT,CSARGDTNTEAFF
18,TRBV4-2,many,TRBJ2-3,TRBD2,TGTGCCAGCAGCCAAGCCCTAGCGGGGGGGCAGGGCACAGATACGCAGTATTTT,CASSQALAGGQGTDTQYF
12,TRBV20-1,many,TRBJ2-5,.,TGCAGTGCTAGGGGGGGGCTGGAGACCCAGTACTTC,CSARGGLETQYF
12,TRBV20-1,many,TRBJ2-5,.,TGCAGTGCTAGTGACCACCAAGAGACCCAGTACTTC,CSASDHQETQYF
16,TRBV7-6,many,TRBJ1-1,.,TGTGCCAGCAGCCCCAGGCGGGACACGGCTAGGACTGAAGCTTTCTTT,CASSPRRDTARTEAFF
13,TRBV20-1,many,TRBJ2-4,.,TGCAGTGCCTCACGGGACATGAAAAACATTCAGTACTTC,CSASRDMKNIQYF
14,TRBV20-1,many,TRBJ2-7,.,TGCAGTGCTAGGTCCTACAGGGTATTAGACGAGCAGTACTTC,CSARSYRVLDEQYF
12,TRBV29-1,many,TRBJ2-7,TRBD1,TGCAGCGTTTCCGGACAGGGCTTGGCCCAGTACTTC,CSVSGQGLAQYF
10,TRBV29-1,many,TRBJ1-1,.,TGCAGCGTTTCCCTCACTGAAGCTTTCTTT,CSVSLTEAFF
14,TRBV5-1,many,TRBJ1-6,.,TGCGCCAGCAGCTTGGGGGACTATAATTCACCCCTCCACTTT,CASSLGDYNSPLHF
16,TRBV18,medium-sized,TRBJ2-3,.,TGTGCCAGCTCCATAACCGGGACAACAAGCACAGATACGCAGTATTTT,CASSITGTTSTDTQYF
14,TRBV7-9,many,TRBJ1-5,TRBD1,TGTGCCAGCAGCCCTGGGACAGCTCATCAGCCCCAGCATTTT,CASSPGTAHQPQHF
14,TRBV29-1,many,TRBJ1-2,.,TGCAGCGTTGAATCCCCAGGGAGTTGGGGTGGCTACACCTTC,CSVESPGSWGGYTF
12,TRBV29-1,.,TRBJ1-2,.,TGCATCGTTTCGGATGATGAAGGGGGCTACACCTTC,CIVSDDEGGYTF
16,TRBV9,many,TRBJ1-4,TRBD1,TGTGCCAGCAGCCCGAATCCCGGGACAGGCGGGGAAAAACTGTTTTTT,CASSPNPGTGGEKLFF
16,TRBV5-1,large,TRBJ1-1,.,TGCGCCAGCAGTGAGGGGCAGTTTCGGATGAACACTGAAGCTTTCTTT,CASSEGQFRMNTEAFF
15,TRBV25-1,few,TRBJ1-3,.,TGTGCCAGCAGTGACCGCCGGACAGCTGGAAACACCATATATTTT,CASSDRRTAGNTIYF
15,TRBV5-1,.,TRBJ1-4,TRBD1,TGCGCCAGCAGCATGACAGGGGGCCCTAATGAAAAACTGTTTTTT,CASSMTGGPNEKLFF
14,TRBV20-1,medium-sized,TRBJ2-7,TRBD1,TGCAGTGCGAACCGACAGGGGAGCTCCTACGAGCAGTACTTC,CSANRQGSSYEQYF
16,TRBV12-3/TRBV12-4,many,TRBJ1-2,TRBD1,TGTGCCAGCAGTTTAGCCTTACCGGGACAGGGAGATGGCTACACCTTC,CASSLALPGQGDGYTF
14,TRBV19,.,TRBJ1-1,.,TGTGCCAGTTTTCGACAGGCATTGGGGACTGAAGCTTTCTTT,CASFRQALGTEAFF
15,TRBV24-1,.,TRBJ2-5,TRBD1,TGTGCCACCAGCGATGACAGGGGGCTAGCAGAGACCCAGTACTTC,CATSDDRGLAETQYF
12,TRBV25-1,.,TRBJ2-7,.,TGTGCCAGCAGAGAATCGGAGGGAACGCAGTACTTC,CASRESEGTQYF
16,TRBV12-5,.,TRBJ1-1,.,TGTGCTAGTGGCCCCCCGGACCAAGGGTCGAACACTGAAGCTTTCTTT,CASGPPDQGSNTEAFF
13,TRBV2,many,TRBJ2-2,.,TGTGCCAGCAGTGGGTCCGACACCGGGGAGCTGTTTTTT,CASSGSDTGELFF
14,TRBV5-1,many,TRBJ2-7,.,TGCGCCAGCAGCCGTGGACAGCCCTCCTACGAGCAGTACTTC,CASSRGQPSYEQYF
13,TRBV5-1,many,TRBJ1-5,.,TGCGCCAGCAGCTTCGAAGGCGATCAGCCCCAGCATTTT,CASSFEGDQPQHF
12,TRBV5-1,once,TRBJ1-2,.,TGCGCCAGCAGCTGGTCGGGCGCCGGCTACACCTTC,CASSWSGAGYTF
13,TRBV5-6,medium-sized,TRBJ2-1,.,TGTGCCAGCAGCTCGTCAGGGAACAATGAGCAGTTCTTC,CASSSSGNNEQFF
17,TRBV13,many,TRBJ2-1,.,TGTGCCAGCAGCTATAGAGGATCCAACAGGGCCCGTAATGAGCAGTTCTTC,CASSYRGSNRARNEQFF
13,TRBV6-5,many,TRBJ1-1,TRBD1,TGTGCCAGCAGTTACGGAGACAGGGCGGCAGCTTTCTTT,CASSYGDRAAAFF
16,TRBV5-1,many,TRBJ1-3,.,TGCGCCAGCAGCTTGGGGGACGCCAGCTCTGGAAACACCATATATTTT,CASSLGDASSGNTIYF
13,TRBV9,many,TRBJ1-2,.,TGTGCCAGCAGCGTAGGTGGTGTTAGTGGCTACACCTTC,CASSVGGVSGYTF
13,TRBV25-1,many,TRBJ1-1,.,TGTGCCAGCAGTGTGGCAGGGGAGACTGAAGCTTTCTTT,CASSVAGETEAFF
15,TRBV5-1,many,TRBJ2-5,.,TGCGCCAGCAGCTCCGCGACAGGCTACCAAGAGACCCAGTACTTC,CASSSATGYQETQYF
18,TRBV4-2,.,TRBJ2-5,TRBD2,TGTGCCAGCAGCCAAAGAATGCCCGCTAGCGGAGGGCTGGGGACCCAGTACTTC,CASSQRMPASGGLGTQYF
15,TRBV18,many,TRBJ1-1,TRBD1,TGTGCCAGCTCACCGGACCAGGGGGCGGGGACTGAAGCTTTCTTT,CASSPDQGAGTEAFF
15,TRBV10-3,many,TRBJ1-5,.,TGTGCCATCAGTAGTGGAGCAGGGCAGCACCAGCCCCAGCATTTT,CAISSGAGQHQPQHF
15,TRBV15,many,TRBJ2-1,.,TGTGCCACCAGCAGAGATCTCGCAGGGGGGAATGAGCAGTTCTTC,CATSRDLAGGNEQFF
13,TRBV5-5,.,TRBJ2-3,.,TGTGCCAGCAGCTTAAATTTGGCAGATACGCAGTATTTT,CASSLNLADTQYF
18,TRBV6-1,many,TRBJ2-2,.,TGTGCCAGCAGTGAAGAAAAGGCCCGATTAGCGAACACCGGGGAGCTGTTTTTT,CASSEEKARLANTGELFF
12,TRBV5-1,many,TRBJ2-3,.,TGCGCCAGCAGCTTGGAAACAGATACGCAGTATTTT,CASSLETDTQYF
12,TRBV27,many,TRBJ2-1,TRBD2,TGTGCCACCGGGACTAGCGAGTATAATGAGTTCTTC,CATGTSEYNEFF
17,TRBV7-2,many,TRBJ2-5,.,TGTGCCAGCAGCCCACTCCTTGGAGACTATGGAGGAGAGACCCAGTACTTC,CASSPLLGDYGGETQYF
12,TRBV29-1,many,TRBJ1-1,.,TGCAGCGTTGCGACATTCGACACTGAAGCTTTCTTT,CSVATFDTEAFF